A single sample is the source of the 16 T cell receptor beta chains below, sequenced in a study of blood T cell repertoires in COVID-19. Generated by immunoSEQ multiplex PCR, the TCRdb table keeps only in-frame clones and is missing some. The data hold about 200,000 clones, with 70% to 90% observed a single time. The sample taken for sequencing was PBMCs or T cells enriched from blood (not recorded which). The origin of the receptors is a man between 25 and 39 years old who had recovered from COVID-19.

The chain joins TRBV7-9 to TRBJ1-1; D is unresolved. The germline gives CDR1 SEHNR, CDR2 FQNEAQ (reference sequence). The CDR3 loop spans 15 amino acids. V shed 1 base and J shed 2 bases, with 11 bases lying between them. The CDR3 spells CASSLEAGGNTEAFF. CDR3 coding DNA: TGTGCCAGCAGCTTAGAAGCGGGCGGAAACACTGAAGCTTTCTTT.

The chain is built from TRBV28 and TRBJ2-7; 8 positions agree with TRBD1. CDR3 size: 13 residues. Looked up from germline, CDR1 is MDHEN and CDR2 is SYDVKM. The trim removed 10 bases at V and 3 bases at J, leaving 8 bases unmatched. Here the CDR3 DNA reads TGTGCCACCCGGACAGGGCGAAGCTACGAGCAGTACTTC. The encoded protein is CATRTGRSYEQYF.

The CDR3 region has the DNA TGTGCCAGCTCACCAGACAGCTATGGCTACACCTTC. Translating gives CASSPDSYGYTF. The rearrangement joins TRBV18 to TRBJ1-2, with D tentatively TRBD1 (5 bases). This CDR3 comprises 12 residues. Per the germline V gene, CDR1 is KGHSH and CDR2 is LQKENI. Trimming took 2 bases from V and 4 from J, leaving 5 bases between them.

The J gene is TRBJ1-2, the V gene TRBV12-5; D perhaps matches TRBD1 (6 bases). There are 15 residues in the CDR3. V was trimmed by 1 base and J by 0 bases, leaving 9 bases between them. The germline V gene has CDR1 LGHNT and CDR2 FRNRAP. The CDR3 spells CASGLAGETNYGYTF. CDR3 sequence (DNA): TGTGCTAGTGGTTTGGCAGGGGAGACTAACTATGGCTACACCTTC.

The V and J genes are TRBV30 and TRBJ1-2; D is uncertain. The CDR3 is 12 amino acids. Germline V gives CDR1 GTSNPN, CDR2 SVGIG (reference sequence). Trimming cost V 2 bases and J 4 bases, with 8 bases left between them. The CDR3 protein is CAWSSSSYGYTF. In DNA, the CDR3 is TGTGCCTGGAGTTCAAGCTCCTATGGCTACACCTTC.

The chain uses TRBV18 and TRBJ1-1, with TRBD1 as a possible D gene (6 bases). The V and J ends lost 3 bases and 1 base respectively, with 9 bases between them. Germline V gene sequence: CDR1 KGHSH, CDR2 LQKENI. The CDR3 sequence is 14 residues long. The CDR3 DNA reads TGTGCCAGCTCACCCAGACAGGAGAACACTGAAGCTTTCTTT. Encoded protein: CASSPRQENTEAFF.

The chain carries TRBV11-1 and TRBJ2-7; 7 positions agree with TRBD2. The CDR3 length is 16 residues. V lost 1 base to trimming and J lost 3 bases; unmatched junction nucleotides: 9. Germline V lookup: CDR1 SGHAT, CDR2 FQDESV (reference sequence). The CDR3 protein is CASSLDRTSILYEQYF. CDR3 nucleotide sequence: TGTGCCAGCAGCTTAGACAGGACTAGTATTCTCTACGAGCAGTACTTC.

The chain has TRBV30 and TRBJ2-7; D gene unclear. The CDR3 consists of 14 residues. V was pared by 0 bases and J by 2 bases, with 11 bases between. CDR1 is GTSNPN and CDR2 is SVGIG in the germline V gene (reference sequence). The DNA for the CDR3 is TGTGCCTGGAGTGTTACAAATGGCCCCTACGAGCAGTACTTC. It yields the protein CAWSVTNGPYEQYF.

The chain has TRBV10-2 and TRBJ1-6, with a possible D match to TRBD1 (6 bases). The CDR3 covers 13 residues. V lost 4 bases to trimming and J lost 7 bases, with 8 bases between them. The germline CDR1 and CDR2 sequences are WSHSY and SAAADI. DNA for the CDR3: TGCGCCAGCAGTGTCCAGGGGAATTCACCCCTCCACTTT. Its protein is CASSVQGNSPLHF.

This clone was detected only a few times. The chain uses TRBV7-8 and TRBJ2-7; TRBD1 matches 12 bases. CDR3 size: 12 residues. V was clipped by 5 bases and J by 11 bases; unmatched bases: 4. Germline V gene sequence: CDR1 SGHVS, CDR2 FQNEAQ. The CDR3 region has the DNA TGTGCCAGCAGCGGGACAGGGGGCCAGGAGTACTTC. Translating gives CASSGTGGQEYF.

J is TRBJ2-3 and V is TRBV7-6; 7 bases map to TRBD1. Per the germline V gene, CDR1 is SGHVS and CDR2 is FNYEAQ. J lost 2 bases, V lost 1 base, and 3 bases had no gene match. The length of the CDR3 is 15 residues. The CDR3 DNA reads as TGTGCCAGCAGCTTAGTAGGACAGGACACAGATACGCAGTATTTT. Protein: CASSLVGQDTDTQYF.

Here the CDR3 reads CASSLSGGANTGELFF. DNA for the CDR3: TGTGCCAGCAGCCTTAGCGGGGGGGCGAACACCGGGGAGCTGTTTTTT. The V and J genes are TRBV4-2 and TRBJ2-2, with TRBD2 matching over 11 bases. Germline V gene sequence: CDR1 LGHNA, CDR2 YNFKEQ. V shed 4 bases, J shed 0 bases, and the junction held 1 base outside the gene matches. This CDR3 is 16 amino acids long.

The CDR3 region is CATSDLRGLADSTDTQYF. As DNA, the CDR3 is TGTGCCACCAGTGATTTGCGGGGACTAGCGGATAGCACAGATACGCAGTATTTT. The chain joins TRBV24-1 to TRBJ2-3, with TRBD2 matching over 11 bases. The germline CDR1 and CDR2 sequences are KGHDR and SFDVKD. With V trimmed by 0 bases and J by 0 bases, 4 bases remained unmatched. The CDR3 contains 18 residues.

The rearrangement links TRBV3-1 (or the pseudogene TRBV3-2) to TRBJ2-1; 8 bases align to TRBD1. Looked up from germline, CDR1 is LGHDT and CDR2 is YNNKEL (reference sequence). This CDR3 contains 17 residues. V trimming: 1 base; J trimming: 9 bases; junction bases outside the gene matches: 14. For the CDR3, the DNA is TGTGCCAGCAGCCAAGTCTCCCGGACAGGGAAGGTGGGTGAGCAGTTCTTC. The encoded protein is CASSQVSRTGKVGEQFF.

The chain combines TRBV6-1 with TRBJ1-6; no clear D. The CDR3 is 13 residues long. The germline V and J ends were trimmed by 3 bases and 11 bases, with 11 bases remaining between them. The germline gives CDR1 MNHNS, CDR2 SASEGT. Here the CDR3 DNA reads TGTGCCAGCAGTGATGGAGACTGGGCACCCCTCCACTTT. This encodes CASSDGDWAPLHF.

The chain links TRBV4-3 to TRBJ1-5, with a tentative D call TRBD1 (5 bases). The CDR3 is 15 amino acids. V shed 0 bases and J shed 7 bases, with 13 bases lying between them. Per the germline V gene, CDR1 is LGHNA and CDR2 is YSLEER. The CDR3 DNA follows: TGCGCCAGCAGCCAAGATTGGGGGGGAGGACAGCCCCAGCATTTT. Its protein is CASSQDWGGGQPQHF.